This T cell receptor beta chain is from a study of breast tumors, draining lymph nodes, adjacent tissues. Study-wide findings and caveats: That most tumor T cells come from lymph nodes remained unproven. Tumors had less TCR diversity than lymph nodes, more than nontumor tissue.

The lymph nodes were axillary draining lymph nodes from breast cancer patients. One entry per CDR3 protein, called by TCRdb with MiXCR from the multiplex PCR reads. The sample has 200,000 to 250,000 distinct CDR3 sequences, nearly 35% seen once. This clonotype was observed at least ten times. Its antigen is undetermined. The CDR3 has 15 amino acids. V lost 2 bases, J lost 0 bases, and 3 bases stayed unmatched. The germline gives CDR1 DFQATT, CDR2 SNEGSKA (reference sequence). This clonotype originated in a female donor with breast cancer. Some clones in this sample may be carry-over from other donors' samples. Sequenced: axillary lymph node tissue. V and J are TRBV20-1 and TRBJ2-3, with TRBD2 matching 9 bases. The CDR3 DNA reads TGCAGTGCTAGATCCAGCGGGGGGAGCACAGATACGCAGTATTTT. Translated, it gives CSARSSGGSTDTQYF.